This TCR beta chain was captured in a study of type 1 regulatory T cells. Across the study: This in vitro CD4 product, T-allo10, is enriched for Tr1 cells and alloantigen-specific.

Trimming left V 5 bases short and J 3 bases short, with 11 bases between. This CDR3 has 13 amino acids. TCRdb independently ran MiXCR on the reads; one entry per CDR3 protein. The sample consists of under 20,000 distinct CDR3 sequences, 10% of them appearing once. This TCR came from a human donor in good health. The J gene is TRBJ2-7, the V gene TRBV12-3 or TRBV12-4; the D is unclear. Sequencing was done on a sample of CD4+ T cells, either the whole sample or a sorted fraction (not recorded which). For the CDR3, the DNA is TGTGCCAGCAGTATCGGACCTAGCTACGAGCAGTACTTC. Residues: CASSIGPSYEQYF.